Reported below is one TCR beta chain. This sample stems from a study of blood T cell repertoires in COVID-19. Study at large: Samples taken during acute and convalescent COVID-19 were collected in the United States, Italy and Spain.

While infection was still active, Seattle patients were enrolled and then followed longitudinally. Assay used: immunoSEQ multiplex PCR; TCRdb lists only in-frame clones, some missing. The sample yields approximately 28,000 clones, 85% to 95% seen once. The receptor comes from a woman aged 70-85 years with COVID-19, enrolled during active disease. Sample: peripheral blood.

This CDR3 is CASSRIDRGTEAFF. The CDR3 nucleotides are TGTGCCAGCAGCCGTATAGACAGGGGTACTGAAGCTTTCTTT. The chain links TRBV3-1 (or the pseudogene TRBV3-2) to TRBJ1-1, with 8 bases fitting TRBD1. The CDR3 is made up of 14 amino acids. CDR1 and CDR2 (germline): LGHDT, YNNKEL (reference sequence). The V segment lost 4 bases and the J segment 5 bases; nucleotides outside the gene matches: 6.